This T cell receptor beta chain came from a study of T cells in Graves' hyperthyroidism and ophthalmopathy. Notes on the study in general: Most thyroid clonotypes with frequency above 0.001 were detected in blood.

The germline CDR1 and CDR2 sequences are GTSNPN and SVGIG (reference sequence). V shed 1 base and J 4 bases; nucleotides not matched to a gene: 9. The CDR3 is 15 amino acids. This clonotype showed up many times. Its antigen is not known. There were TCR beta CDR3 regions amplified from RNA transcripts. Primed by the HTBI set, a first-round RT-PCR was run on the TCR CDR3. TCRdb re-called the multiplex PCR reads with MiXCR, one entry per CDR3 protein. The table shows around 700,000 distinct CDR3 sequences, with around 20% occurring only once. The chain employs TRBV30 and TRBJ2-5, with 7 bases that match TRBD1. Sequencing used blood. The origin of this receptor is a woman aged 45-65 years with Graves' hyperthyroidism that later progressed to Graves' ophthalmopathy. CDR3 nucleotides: TGTGCCTGGAGTGCCGACAGGGTGGTTGGAGAGACCCAGTACTTC. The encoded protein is CAWSADRVVGETQYF.